What follows describes a single TCR beta chain. This CDR3 has 14 residues. CDR1 SGHAT and CDR2 FQDESV come from the germline V gene (reference sequence). Trimming took 5 bases from V and 1 from J, leaving 8 bases between them. Sequencing used immunoSEQ multiplex PCR; TCRdb keeps in-frame clones, though not all of them. The profile shows fewer than 40,000 clones, roughly 90% of them singletons. The data stem from a study of T cells in localized non-small cell lung cancer. The sequence was collected from a woman aged 40-75 years with stage III lung adenocarcinoma. The rearrangement links TRBV11-1 to TRBJ2-2; no clear D gene. Specimen: peripheral blood mononuclear cells, collected before any cancer treatment. The CDR3 loop is CASSVNLNTGELFF. CDR3 nucleotide sequence: TGTGCCAGCAGCGTTAACCTGAACACCGGGGAGCTGTTTTTT.